The 18 T cell receptor beta chains below were found in one sample sequenced in a study of OX40 agonist ivuxolimab in advanced cancers. This table comes from immunoSEQ multiplex PCR, and its TCRdb copy is limited to in-frame clones, with some not included. Of 75,000 to 100,000 clones listed, under 85% were seen once; the top ten hold 4.5% to 5.5%. The source was CD4+ or CD8+ T cells sorted from blood, collected in a trial of the OX40 agonist ivuxolimab. Source of these receptors: an adult with an advanced solid tumor such as melanoma, head and neck, liver or kidney cancer.

The V gene is TRBV6-1, the J gene TRBJ1-2; perhaps TRBD1 as D (6 bases). Trimming shortened V by 1 base and J by 4 bases, and 10 bases separated the two germline ends. The CDR3 is 14 residues long. CDR1 is MNHNS and CDR2 is SASEGT in the germline V gene. In DNA form, the CDR3 reads TGTGCCAGCAGTGAAGGGAAAGGGGGCTATGGCTACACCTTC. This translates into CASSEGKGGYGYTF.

The rearrangement joins TRBV29-1 to TRBJ2-1, with 10 bases fitting TRBD2. The length of the CDR3 is 14 residues. Trimming at V came to 5 bases and at J to 6 bases, leaving 7 bases not matched to a gene. CDR1 is SQVTM, CDR2 ANQGSEA, per germline. CDR3 sequence (DNA): TGCAGCGTTTCTTCTAGCGGGAGAGGCAATGAGCAGTTCTTC. Translation: CSVSSSGRGNEQFF.

The chain combines TRBV6-1 with TRBJ1-3, with D possibly TRBD1 on 5 matching bases. The germline V and J ends were trimmed by 6 bases and 2 bases, with 14 bases remaining between them. This CDR3 spans 15 amino acids. Germline CDR1 reads MNHNS; CDR2 reads SASEGT. This chain's CDR3 is CASSVSSGTGNTIYF. CDR3 in DNA: TGTGCCAGCAGCGTCTCGTCAGGGACTGGAAACACCATATATTTT.

The rearrangement joins TRBV5-5 to TRBJ1-2; D unresolved. This CDR3 contains 13 residues. Germline CDR1 SGHKS, CDR2 YYEKEE (reference sequence). The germline V and J ends were trimmed by 1 base and 1 base, with 5 bases remaining between them. CDR3 sequence: CASSLLSNYGYTF. The CDR3 DNA follows: TGTGCCAGCAGCTTGCTGAGTAACTATGGCTACACCTTC. Using reference TRBV5-5 and TRBJ1-2 for the parts outside the CDR3, the full variable domain is DAGVTQSPTHLIKTRGQQVTLRCSPISGHKSVSWYQQVLGQGPQFIFQYYEKEERGRGNFPDRFSARQFPNYSSELNVNALLLGDSALYLCASSLLSNYGYTFGSGTRLTVV.

This rearrangement joins TRBV5-6 to TRBJ2-7, with 13 positions matching TRBD2. CDR3 length: 19 amino acids. CDR1 and CDR2 (germline): SGHDT, YYEEEE. Trimming cost V 0 bases and J 0 bases; bases outside gene matches: 9. The CDR3 is CASSLATSGRPSYSYEQYF. CDR3 bases: TGTGCCAGCAGCTTGGCGACTAGCGGGAGGCCCTCTTACTCCTACGAGCAGTACTTC.

V and J are TRBV18 and TRBJ1-5; TRBD1 might be the D (6 bases). Trimming shortened V by 2 bases and J by 6 bases, and 17 bases separated the two germline ends. This CDR3 is 16 amino acids long. Germline V gene data show CDR1 as KGHSH and CDR2 as LQKENI. CDR3 nucleotides: TGTGCCAGCTCACCAAACCGGGACACCATGACTCAGCCCCAGCATTTT. It yields the protein CASSPNRDTMTQPQHF.

V gene TRBV5-1 combines with J gene TRBJ2-1; 9 bases are a match to TRBD2. Trimming cost V 0 bases and J 2 bases; bases outside gene matches: 3. The CDR3 runs 16 residues. Germline assignment: CDR1 SGHRS and CDR2 YFSETQ. The CDR3 DNA reads as TGCGCCAGCAGCTTGGGAGTAGCGGGAGCCTACAATGAGCAGTTCTTC. This encodes CASSLGVAGAYNEQFF.

The rearrangement joins TRBV5-8 to TRBJ1-4, with 10 bases matching TRBD1. This CDR3 comprises 15 residues. Germline CDR1 is SGHTS and CDR2 is YDEGEE. The V segment lost 5 bases and the J segment 7 bases; nucleotides outside the gene matches: 8. This CDR3 is CASSPGQGRREKLFF. The CDR3 nucleotides are TGTGCCAGCAGTCCGGGACAGGGGAGGCGTGAAAAACTGTTTTTT.

The chain employs TRBV12-5 and TRBJ1-2; no clear D gene. The germline V gene has CDR1 LGHNT and CDR2 FRNRAP. The ends were cut back, 2 bases at V and 1 base at J, with 5 bases in the middle. This CDR3 has 13 residues. The CDR3 here is CASGLQINYGYTF. The DNA for the CDR3 is TGTGCTAGTGGTTTGCAAATTAACTATGGCTACACCTTC.

The CDR3 loop reads CASSTGTSGYTDTQYF. CDR3 nucleotides: TGTGCCAGTAGTACCGGGACTAGCGGATACACAGATACGCAGTATTTT. The rearrangement joins TRBV19 to TRBJ2-3; 11 bases fit TRBD2. CDR1 is LNHDA, CDR2 SQIVND, per germline (reference sequence). The CDR3 is made up of 16 amino acids. Trimming took 4 bases from V and 2 from J; bases not matched to a gene: 5.

V usage is TRBV11-2 and J usage is TRBJ1-4, with a tentative D call TRBD1 (5 bases). The germline V gene encodes CDR1 SGHAT and CDR2 FQNNGV. The CDR3 has 13 amino acids. V was pared by 2 bases and J by 10 bases, with 11 bases between. The DNA for the CDR3 is TGTGCCAGCAGCTTATTAGGGGTCGGAAAACTGTTTTTT. It codes for CASSLLGVGKLFF.

The genes are TRBV2 and TRBJ2-2; TRBD1 matches at 7 bases. Germline assignment: CDR1 SNHLY and CDR2 FYNNEI. The J segment lost 7 bases and the V segment lost 6 bases, leaving 8 bases of the junction unmatched. The length of the CDR3 is 14 residues. CDR3 amino acids: CASSQGGRSGELFF. For the CDR3, the DNA is TGTGCCAGCAGCCAAGGGGGCAGAAGCGGGGAGCTGTTTTTT.

The genes are TRBV5-4 and TRBJ2-2; TRBD1 might be the D (6 bases). Trimming took off 0 bases at V and 2 bases at J, with 11 bases between the two ends. There are 16 residues in the CDR3. CDR1 is SGHNT, CDR2 YYREEE, per germline (reference sequence). CDR3 DNA: TGTGCCAGCAGCTTGGCTGGGGGCCCCAACACCGGGGAGCTGTTTTTT. This encodes CASSLAGGPNTGELFF.

This chain joins TRBV5-6 and TRBJ2-7, with D unclear. There are 12 residues in the CDR3. Germline CDR1 reads SGHDT; CDR2 reads YYEEEE. Trimming shortened V by 1 base and J by 4 bases, and 6 bases separated the two germline ends. Here the CDR3 reads CASSLPSYEQYF. The CDR3, as DNA: TGTGCCAGCAGCTTGCCATCTTACGAGCAGTACTTC.

The V call is TRBV6-5, the J call TRBJ2-7; TRBD1 is a possible D gene (5 bases). V gave up 4 bases and J gave up 0 bases, with 13 bases separating them. This CDR3 is 15 amino acids long. Germline lookup yields CDR1 MNHEY and CDR2 SVGAGI. The CDR3 protein is CASSSTTTDSYEQYF. CDR3 DNA: TGTGCCAGCAGTTCCACCACGACAGACTCCTACGAGCAGTACTTC.

This clone was seen only a few times. The rearrangement joins TRBV7-2 to TRBJ1-1; D not resolved. CDR1 SGHTA and CDR2 FQGNSA come from the germline V gene. V lost 3 bases and J lost 1, with 12 bases in between. The CDR3 contains 15 residues. This CDR3 is CASSFPPRGNTEAFF. Here the CDR3 DNA reads TGTGCCAGCAGCTTTCCCCCGCGAGGGAACACTGAAGCTTTCTTT. The whole variable domain, filled in from reference TRBV7-2 and TRBJ1-1, reads GAGVSQSPSNKVTEKGKDVELRCDPISGHTALYWYRQSLGQGLEFLIYFQGNSAPDKSGLPSDRFSAERTGGSVSTLTIQRTQQEDSAVYLCASSFPPRGNTEAFFGQGTRLTVV.

CDR3 sequence (DNA): TGCGCCAGCAGCACCGGGACTAGCGGGGGTACAGATACGCAGTATTTT. As protein: CASSTGTSGGTDTQYF. This chain uses TRBV5-1 with TRBJ2-3; TRBD2 matches 14 bases. The CDR3 contains 16 residues. With V trimmed by 4 bases and J by 3 bases, 4 bases remained unmatched. Germline V gene data show CDR1 as SGHRS and CDR2 as YFSETQ.

The chain joins TRBV7-9 to TRBJ2-1, with a possible D match to TRBD1 (6 bases). Germline V gives CDR1 SEHNR, CDR2 FQNEAQ (reference sequence). The CDR3 totals 16 residues. Trimming pared 5 bases from V and 2 bases from J, leaving 16 bases between. The CDR3 protein is CASSPMWTETYNEQFF. CDR3 in DNA: TGTGCCAGCAGCCCGATGTGGACAGAAACCTACAATGAGCAGTTCTTC.